This T cell receptor beta chain was sequenced during a study of pediatric ulcerative colitis. CDR3 length: 10 residues. V was pared by 6 bases and J by 5 bases, with 8 bases between. Germline CDR1 reads SQVTM; CDR2 reads ANQGSEA. One to two pinch biopsies were taken from the rectum during colonoscopy. Assay used: immunoSEQ multiplex PCR; TCRdb lists only in-frame clones, some missing. The table includes 30,000 or so clones, about 81% detected once. The sequencing input was gut tissue. This clonotype originated in a boy aged 5-17 years with mild ulcerative colitis. The chain employs TRBV29-1 and TRBJ2-7, with TRBD1 as a possible D gene (6 bases). The CDR3 DNA reads TGCAGCGTACAGGGAAACGAGCAGTACTTC. Amino acid sequence: CSVQGNEQYF.